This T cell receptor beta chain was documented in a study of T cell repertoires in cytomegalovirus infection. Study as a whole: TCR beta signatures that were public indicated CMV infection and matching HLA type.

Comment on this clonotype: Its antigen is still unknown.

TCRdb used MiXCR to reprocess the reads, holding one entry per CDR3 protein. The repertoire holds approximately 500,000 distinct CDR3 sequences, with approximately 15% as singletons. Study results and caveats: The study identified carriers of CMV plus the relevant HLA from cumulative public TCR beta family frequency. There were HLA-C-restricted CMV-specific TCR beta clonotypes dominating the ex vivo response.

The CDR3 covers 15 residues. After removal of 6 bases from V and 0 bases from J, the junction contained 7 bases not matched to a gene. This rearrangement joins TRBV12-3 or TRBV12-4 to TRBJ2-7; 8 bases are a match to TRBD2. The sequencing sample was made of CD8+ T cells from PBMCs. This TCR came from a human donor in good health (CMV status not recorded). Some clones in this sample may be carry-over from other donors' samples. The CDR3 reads CASSISGGRSYEQYF. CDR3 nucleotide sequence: TGTGCCAGCAGCATCTCGGGAGGGCGCTCCTACGAGCAGTACTTC.